These 10 T cell receptor beta chains were sequenced from one sample in a study of cytomegalovirus exposure and HLA in healthy donors. The PCR was carried out with 60 Vbeta primers and 13 Jbeta primers. This table comes from immunoSEQ multiplex PCR, and its TCRdb copy is limited to in-frame clones, with some not included. The profile covers roughly 130,000 clones, with roughly 74% appearing a single time and 5.5% to 8.5% taken by the ten largest. The sequenced sample was PBMCs. The receptors originated from a man aged 40-55 years in good health and CMV-seropositive.

This rearrangement joins TRBV7-6 to TRBJ2-5; TRBD2 agrees at 7 bases. There are 12 residues in the CDR3. The V gene's germline CDR1 is SGHVS and CDR2 FNYEAQ. Trimming took 4 bases from V and 4 from J; bases not matched to a gene: 0. CDR3 in DNA: TGTGCCAGCAGCTCGGGGGGAGAGACCCAGTACTTC. It specifies CASSSGGETQYF.

The CDR3, as DNA: TGTGCCTGGAGTGTCGGCGGGGAGAATGAAAAACTGTTTTTT. This encodes CAWSVGGENEKLFF. J is TRBJ1-4 and V is TRBV30; no clear D. The length of the CDR3 is 14 residues. V was clipped by 0 bases and J by 5 bases, with 10 bases between them. Germline V gene sequence: CDR1 GTSNPN, CDR2 SVGIG (reference sequence). The variable domain in full, completed from reference TRBV30 and TRBJ1-4, reads SQTIHQWPATLVQPVGSPLSLECTVEGTSNPNLYWYRQAAGRGLQLLFYSVGIGQISSEVPQNLSASRPQDRQFILSSKKLLLSDSGFYLCAWSVGGENEKLFFGSGTQLSVL.

The V call is TRBV5-6, the J call TRBJ2-7, with a tentative D call TRBD1 (6 bases). This CDR3 comprises 15 residues. V dropped 4 bases and J dropped 1 base, with 15 bases sitting between them. Germline V gives CDR1 SGHDT, CDR2 YYEEEE. CDR3 amino acids: CASSNQGLGSYEQYF. CDR3 coding DNA: TGTGCCAGCAGCAATCAGGGGTTGGGGTCCTACGAGCAGTACTTC.

V is TRBV5-1 and J is TRBJ1-3; TRBD1 matches 8 bases. CDR3 length: 15 residues. Germline-derived CDR1 and CDR2 are SGHRS and YFSETQ. J lost 0 bases, V lost 5 bases, and 4 bases had no gene match. CDR3 DNA: TGCGCCAGCAGATTCGGACAGGGCTCTGGAAACACCATATATTTT. The encoded protein is CASRFGQGSGNTIYF.

V is TRBV28 and J is TRBJ2-1; 8 bases agree with TRBD2. Unmatched junction bases numbered 13, after V lost 6 bases and J lost 6 bases. The CDR3 consists of 16 residues. Germline-derived CDR1 and CDR2 are MDHEN and SYDVKM. CDR3: CASRPGQRGLGNEQFF. The CDR3 DNA reads as TGTGCCAGCAGGCCCGGGCAGCGGGGGCTAGGCAATGAGCAGTTCTTC.

This clone occurred a few times. The V and J genes are TRBV5-1 and TRBJ1-4; no clear D gene. The CDR3 spans 14 residues. CDR1 and CDR2 from the germline V gene are SGHRS and YFSETQ. Trimming pared 0 bases from V and 2 bases from J, leaving 5 bases between. As DNA, the CDR3 is TGCGCCAGCAGCTTGGCACAGACTAATGAAAAACTGTTTTTT. It codes for CASSLAQTNEKLFF.

This clone was recorded a few times. This chain's CDR3 is CASTFSGGSEAFF. The CDR3 DNA reads TGCGCCAGCACCTTTTCAGGGGGCTCTGAAGCTTTCTTT. The chain is built from TRBV5-1 and TRBJ1-1, with 8 bases aligning to TRBD1. The CDR3 consists of 13 residues. Germline values: CDR1 SGHRS, CDR2 YFSETQ. Trimming removed 6 bases from V and 6 bases from J; junction bases left unmatched: 7.

The chain uses TRBV5-1 and TRBJ1-1; D may be TRBD1 (5 bases). V dropped 0 bases and J dropped 1 base, with 10 bases sitting between them. CDR3 size: 15 residues. Germline CDR1 and CDR2: SGHRS and YFSETQ. The CDR3: CASSLGGGANTEAFF. As DNA, the CDR3 is TGCGCCAGCAGCTTGGGGGGTGGGGCGAACACTGAAGCTTTCTTT. Full variable domain (outside the CDR3, taken from reference TRBV5-1 and TRBJ1-1): KAGVTQTPRYLIKTRGQQVTLSCSPISGHRSVSWYQQTPGQGLQFLFEYFSETQRNKGNFPGRFSGRQFSNSRSEMNVSTLELGDSALYLCASSLGGGANTEAFFGQGTRLTVV.

The chain employs TRBV5-1 and TRBJ2-5, with TRBD1 identical over 8 bases. The tail of the sequence fits TRBJ2-7 better, so the J call may be wrong. Germline values: CDR1 SGHRS, CDR2 YFSETQ. The CDR3 runs 15 residues. The CDR3 DNA reads TGCGCCAGCAGCTTGCAAAGGACAGGGACGTACGAGCAGTACTTC. This codes for CASSLQRTGTYEQYF.

V is TRBV21-1 and J is TRBJ2-6; the table calls TRBD1, which could not be checked here. TRBV21-1 is given as a pseudogene. This CDR3 contains 17 residues. DNA of the CDR3: TGTGCCAGCAGCAATTCCGGGACAGGGTGGGGGGCCAACGTCCTGACTTTC. Translation: CASSNSGTGWGANVLTF.